The 29 T cell receptor beta chains reported below all come from one sample, sequenced in a study of CD8+ T cells in alopecia areata. Extraction and reverse transcription of RNA yielded cDNA as the sequencing template. Sequenced by immunoSEQ multiplex PCR; TCRdb stores in-frame clones only, minus some. The sample lists roughly 150,000 clones; 55% were seen once. Sequencing was done on a sample of CD4+ T cells sorted from blood. The receptors come from a human donor in good health.

The chain combines TRBV27 with TRBJ2-2; D is undetermined. The CDR3 is 15 amino acids. CDR1 is MNHEY, CDR2 SMNVEV, per germline (reference sequence). The V gene lost 0 bases and the J gene lost 7 bases, with 12 bases spanning the gap. CDR3 residues: CASSLSKLGNGELFF. The DNA for the CDR3 is TGTGCCAGCAGTTTATCGAAGCTGGGGAACGGGGAGCTGTTTTTT.

This chain links TRBV9 with TRBJ2-2; the match to TRBD2 covers 7 bases. CDR1 and CDR2 from the germline V gene are SGDLS and YYNGEE. This CDR3 is built from 15 residues. J lost 2 bases, V lost 3 bases, and 4 bases had no gene match. CDR3: CASSELAANTGELFF. The CDR3, as DNA: TGTGCCAGCAGCGAGCTAGCGGCTAACACCGGGGAGCTGTTTTTT.

The chain carries TRBV6-5 and TRBJ2-5; 8 bases map to TRBD2. CDR1 and CDR2 (germline): MNHEY, SVGAGI. CDR3 length equals 14 residues. The V segment lost 0 bases and the J segment 5 bases; nucleotides outside the gene matches: 2. The CDR3 DNA is TGTGCCAGCAGTTACTCCGGACTAGCTGAGACCCAGTACTTC. Residues: CASSYSGLAETQYF.

The rearrangement uses TRBV30 and TRBJ1-2; D not certain. There are 13 residues in the CDR3. Trimming stripped 0 bases from V and 11 bases from J, with 16 bases between. Germline CDR1 and CDR2: GTSNPN and SVGIG (reference sequence). The CDR3 loop reads CAWSVRGFGRYTF. Written as DNA, the CDR3 is TGTGCCTGGAGTGTTCGTGGGTTTGGACGGTACACCTTC.

The chain employs TRBV7-9 and TRBJ2-7; D gene ambiguous. V shed 7 bases and J shed 2 bases, with 15 bases lying between them. This CDR3 region has 14 residues. The germline gives CDR1 SEHNR, CDR2 FQNEAQ (reference sequence). Here the CDR3 DNA reads TGTGCCAGCACATCCCGACTGATACCCTACGAGCAGTACTTC. Amino acid sequence: CASTSRLIPYEQYF.

Concerning this clone itself: The sample has other DNA sequences that encode this CDR3 too. The V gene is TRBV5-1, the J gene TRBJ2-1; 10 bases map to TRBD2. The CDR3 runs 16 residues. CDR1 SGHRS and CDR2 YFSETQ come from the germline V gene. V was clipped by 2 bases and J by 0 bases; unmatched bases: 2. The CDR3 sequence: CASSLAGGSSYNEQFF. CDR3 sequence (DNA): TGCGCCAGCAGCTTAGCGGGAGGGAGCTCCTACAATGAGCAGTTCTTC.

The chain recombines TRBV29-1 with TRBJ2-1; 7 positions match TRBD2. The V gene end was trimmed by 4 bases and the J gene end by 0 bases; junction bases not matched to a gene: 3. CDR1 is SQVTM, CDR2 ANQGSEA, per germline. The CDR3 is 14 residues long. CDR3 residues: CSVGAGASYNEQFF. The CDR3 region has the DNA TGCAGCGTTGGGGCGGGAGCCTCCTACAATGAGCAGTTCTTC.

This chain connects TRBV27 to TRBJ2-5; tentatively, D is TRBD2 (6 bases). CDR1 is MNHEY and CDR2 is SMNVEV in the germline V gene (reference sequence). Trimming removed 5 bases from V and 4 bases from J, with 17 bases in between. This CDR3 contains 15 residues. The CDR3: CASSQTRGGLETQYF. CDR3 DNA sequence: TGTGCCAGCAGTCAAACCCGCGGAGGGCTAGAGACCCAGTACTTC.

The chain combines TRBV15 with TRBJ2-2; the match to TRBD1 covers 7 bases. This CDR3 is built from 15 residues. V lost 3 bases, J lost 6 bases, and 7 bases stayed unmatched. Looked up from germline, CDR1 is LNHNV and CDR2 is YYDKDF (reference sequence). CDR3 DNA: TGTGCCACCAGCAGCGAGACAGGGCTGGCCGGGGAGCTGTTTTTT. Translating it yields CATSSETGLAGELFF.

The sample holds a few counts of this clone. The chain couples TRBV29-1 to TRBJ2-1, with 7 nucleotides matching TRBD1. V trimming: 7 bases; J trimming: 7 bases; junction bases outside the gene matches: 10. This CDR3 is 13 amino acids long. Germline values: CDR1 SQVTM, CDR2 ANQGSEA. DNA of the CDR3: TGCAGCGCCGCGACAGGGCCAGGGAATGAGCAGTTCTTC. Translating gives CSAATGPGNEQFF.

The chain combines TRBV18 with TRBJ1-1; unclear D gene. There are 14 residues in the CDR3. Per the germline V gene, CDR1 is KGHSH and CDR2 is LQKENI. Trimming cost V 6 bases and J 4 bases, with 15 bases left between them. CDR3 in amino acids: CASSSDLDFTEAFF. CDR3 bases: TGTGCCAGCTCTTCTGACCTCGATTTCACTGAAGCTTTCTTT.

The rearrangement uses TRBV9 and TRBJ1-1, with D possibly matching TRBD1 (6 bases). Germline V CDR1 and CDR2: SGDLS, YYNGEE. CDR3 size: 13 residues. V was clipped by 4 bases and J by 8 bases, with 15 bases between them. The CDR3 reads CASSPAYTGEAFF. The CDR3 nucleotides read TGTGCCAGCAGCCCAGCCTACACAGGGGAAGCTTTCTTT.

V usage is TRBV7-6 and J usage is TRBJ2-7; 9 positions agree with TRBD1. Per germline, CDR1 SGHVS and CDR2 FNYEAQ. The CDR3 extends over 13 amino acids. Trimming at V came to 3 bases and at J to 8 bases, leaving 5 bases not matched to a gene. The CDR3 DNA sequence: TGTGCCAGCAGCTTGGGGACAGGGCCTCAGCAGTACTTC. Protein product: CASSLGTGPQQYF. Supplemented by reference TRBV7-6 and TRBJ2-7, the full variable domain reads GAGVSQSPRYKVTKRGQDVALRCDPISGHVSLYWYRQALGQGPEFLTYFNYEAQQDKSGLPNDRFSAERPEGSISTLTIQRTEQRDSAMYRCASSLGTGPQQYFGPGTRLTVT.

The genes are TRBV5-4 and TRBJ2-2, with TRBD2 identical over 12 bases. V was pared by 4 bases and J by 4 bases, with 5 bases of the junction left unmatched. This CDR3 contains 16 residues. Per the germline V gene, CDR1 is SGHNT and CDR2 is YYREEE (reference sequence). The CDR3 DNA reads TGTGCCAGCAGCCTCGGACTAGCGGGAACCACCGGGGAGCTGTTTTTT. It yields the protein CASSLGLAGTTGELFF.

The chain combines TRBV30 with TRBJ2-7; 11 bases line up with TRBD2. CDR1 is GTSNPN, CDR2 SVGIG, per germline (reference sequence). The CDR3 loop spans 15 amino acids. Trimming took 7 bases from V and 6 from J; bases not matched to a gene: 14. This CDR3 is CASRLAGWTPREQYF. CDR3 sequence (DNA): TGTGCCTCCAGACTAGCGGGATGGACCCCCCGCGAGCAGTACTTC.

The chain links TRBV7-2 to TRBJ2-1; no clear D. The CDR3 totals 14 residues. CDR1 is SGHTA and CDR2 is FQGNSA in the germline V gene. Trimming took 1 base from V and 6 from J, leaving 10 bases between them. The CDR3 nucleotides read TGTGCCAGCAGCTTAGGGGGATCCCGCAATGAGCAGTTCTTC. This gives the protein CASSLGGSRNEQFF.

The chain is built from TRBV9 and TRBJ1-5, with D unclear. The V gene's germline CDR1 is SGDLS and CDR2 YYNGEE. Trimming removed 1 base at V and 6 bases at J, with 11 bases between. The CDR3 has 14 amino acids. The CDR3 here is CASSVRGDGQPQHF. The CDR3 DNA sequence: TGTGCCAGCAGCGTACGGGGTGATGGTCAGCCCCAGCATTTT.

The chain has TRBV4-3 and TRBJ2-1; 12 bases map to TRBD2. This CDR3 has 15 amino acids. With 6 bases clipped from V and 5 bases from J, the junction kept 5 bases outside the gene matches. Germline V gene lookup returns CDR1 LGHNA and CDR2 YSLEER. CDR3 nucleotide sequence: TGCGCCAGCAGACCGGGACTAGCGGGTCACAATGAGCAGTTCTTC. Translation gives CASRPGLAGHNEQFF.

This clone was counted only a few times. The chain is built from TRBV6-5 and TRBJ1-1; no clear D. The CDR3 consists of 13 residues. CDR1 and CDR2 from the germline V gene are MNHEY and SVGAGI. Trimming removed 7 bases from V and 5 bases from J, with 14 bases in between. The CDR3 sequence: CASTYEGGTEAFF. The CDR3, as DNA: TGTGCCAGCACCTACGAAGGAGGGACTGAAGCTTTCTTT.

This chain joins TRBV2 and TRBJ2-5; 8 bases align to TRBD1. The CDR3 has 15 amino acids. Germline CDR1 is SNHLY and CDR2 is FYNNEI. V was clipped by 1 base and J by 8 bases; unmatched bases: 9. The CDR3 DNA reads TGTGCCAGCAGTGAAGAGCAGGGGGCCACAAACACCCAGTACTTC. Translation: CASSEEQGATNTQYF. Full variable domain (remainder filled in from reference TRBV2 and TRBJ2-5): EPEVTQTPSHQVTQMGQEVILRCVPISNHLYFYWYRQILGQKVEFLVSFYNNEISEKSEIFDDQFSVERPDGSNFTLKIRSTKLEDSAMYFCASSEEQGATNTQYFGPGTRLLVL.

This clone was counted only a few times. The chain links TRBV2 to TRBJ2-1; TRBD1 might be the D (5 bases). CDR1 is SNHLY and CDR2 is FYNNEI in the germline V gene. The V end lost 3 bases, the J end lost 5 bases, and 14 bases lay between the germline ends. The CDR3 sequence is 15 residues long. This chain's CDR3 is CASSERQLIDNEQFF. CDR3 DNA sequence: TGTGCCAGCAGTGAGAGACAGCTCATCGACAATGAGCAGTTCTTC.

This chain joins TRBV29-1 and TRBJ1-5; 9 positions match TRBD1. The CDR3 is 13 residues long. Germline V gene sequence: CDR1 SQVTM, CDR2 ANQGSEA. Trimming cost V 6 bases and J 5 bases; bases outside gene matches: 5. The CDR3 bases are TGCAGCGTGGCGACAGGGGGGGATCAGCCCCAGCATTTT. Its translation: CSVATGGDQPQHF. The full variable domain, in which reference TRBV29-1 and TRBJ1-5 provide the parts outside the CDR3, is SAVISQKPSRDICQRGTSLTIQCQVDSQVTMMFWYRQQPGQSLTLIATANQGSEATYESGFVIDKFPISRPNLTFSTLTVSNMSPEDSSIYLCSVATGGDQPQHFGDGTRLSIL.

J is TRBJ1-1 and V is TRBV18, with no clear D. Trimming took 6 bases from V and 1 from J, leaving 9 bases between them. CDR1 is KGHSH, CDR2 LQKENI, per germline. This CDR3 comprises 13 residues. CDR3 sequence reads: CASSHGQNTEAFF. In nucleotides, the CDR3 is TGTGCCAGCTCCCATGGCCAGAACACTGAAGCTTTCTTT.

This clone was counted a few times. The chain combines TRBV18 with TRBJ2-3, with TRBD2 matching 14 bases. CDR3 size: 16 residues. J lost 6 bases, V lost 3 bases, and 5 bases had no gene match. Germline V gives CDR1 KGHSH, CDR2 LQKENI. The CDR3 bases are TGTGCCAGCTCACCCCGAAGACTAGCGGGAGGGGATACGCAGTATTTT. Protein product: CASSPRRLAGGDTQYF. The full variable domain, its missing parts supplied by reference TRBV18 and TRBJ2-3, is NAGVMQNPRHLVRRRGQEARLRCSPMKGHSHVYWYRQLPEEGLKFMVYLQKENIIDESGMPKERFSAEFPKEGPSILRIQQVVRGDSAAYFCASSPRRLAGGDTQYFGPGTRLTVL.

This rearrangement joins TRBV27 to TRBJ2-1; 9 nucleotides match TRBD1. The CDR3 is 15 amino acids. Germline CDR1 and CDR2: MNHEY and SMNVEV (reference sequence). With 6 bases clipped from V and 7 bases from J, the junction kept 10 bases outside the gene matches. CDR3 region: CASRNDRGSRNEQFF. CDR3 DNA: TGTGCCAGCAGAAATGACAGGGGGTCTAGAAATGAGCAGTTCTTC.

A single count supports this clone. The V gene is TRBV25-1, the J gene TRBJ1-1; D unclear. Trimming took 3 bases from V and 1 from J, leaving 9 bases between them. Per the germline V gene, CDR1 is MGHDK and CDR2 is SYGVNS. The CDR3 extends over 14 amino acids. CDR3 sequence (DNA): TGTGCCAGCAGTGACGGACTCGGGAACACTGAAGCTTTCTTT. Translation gives CASSDGLGNTEAFF.

The gene calls are TRBV9 and TRBJ1-3; the match to TRBD1 covers 9 bases. CDR1 SGDLS and CDR2 YYNGEE come from the germline V gene. The V gene end was trimmed by 0 bases and the J gene end by 4 bases; junction bases not matched to a gene: 5. The CDR3 has 16 amino acids. The DNA for the CDR3 is TGTGCCAGCAGCGTAGGGGACAGGGTATTCGGAAACACCATATATTTT. Amino acid sequence: CASSVGDRVFGNTIYF.

For this clone: Additional DNA sequences in this sample encode the identical CDR3. The genes are TRBV7-6 and TRBJ2-7, with no clear D. CDR1 is SGHVS and CDR2 is FNYEAQ in the germline V gene. This CDR3 is built from 13 residues. V lost 3 bases and J lost 2, with 8 bases in between. The CDR3 bases are TGTGCCAGCAGCTTGGGGTCCGCCTACGAGCAGTACTTC. Its protein is CASSLGSAYEQYF.

The chain links TRBV29-1 to TRBJ1-2; 7 nucleotides agree with TRBD1. The length of the CDR3 is 11 residues. Germline V gene sequence: CDR1 SQVTM, CDR2 ANQGSEA. V lost 8 bases, J lost 6 bases, and 6 bases stayed unmatched. The chain's CDR3 is CSSTGDDGYTF. In DNA form, the CDR3 reads TGCAGCTCTACAGGGGACGATGGCTACACCTTC.